This T cell receptor beta chain was found in a study of cytomegalovirus exposure and HLA in healthy donors. The PCR used 60 Vbeta and 13 Jbeta primers. Data came from immunoSEQ multiplex PCR; TCRdb stores just in-frame clones and leaves some out. The sample includes around 70,000 clones, 80% to 90% of them seen just once. Germline V gene lookup returns CDR1 MNHNS and CDR2 SASEGT. The V gene lost 5 bases and the J gene lost 3 bases, with 13 bases spanning the gap. This CDR3 comprises 14 residues. This receptor was identified in a human donor in good health. V and J are TRBV6-1 and TRBJ1-2; D is unclear. Sequenced: PBMCs. The CDR3 here is CASSWEDAYYGYTF. The CDR3 DNA is TGTGCCAGCAGTTGGGAGGACGCCTACTATGGCTACACCTTC.